This T cell receptor beta chain appears in the sequencing data of a study of shared clonotypes between healthy human individuals. Study at large: CD4 naive and CD4 memory each took three plates per donor, while CD8 naive took two and CD8 memory one.

The V gene's germline CDR1 is SGHNT and CDR2 YENEEA. The CDR3 has 13 amino acids. V lost 6 bases to trimming and J lost 2 bases, with 8 bases between them. Donors included only healthy HIV-negative adults lacking recent acute infections or vaccinations. Regarding this clone: The antigen is unknown.

Overall study results and limits: Naive subsets tended to show greater estimated richness than memory subsets.

Sequencing was performed with immunoSEQ multiplex PCR; in TCRdb, only in-frame clones are kept and a portion is missing. The sample has over 2 million clones; roughly 90% are singletons. The V call is TRBV11-3, the J call TRBJ2-1; D unresolved. The sequenced sample consisted of naive CD4+ T cells from PBMCs. Subset noted: CD45RA+ positively selected. The TCR sequence derives from a man aged 18 to 30 in good health. Some clones in this sample may be carry-over from other donors' samples. The DNA for the CDR3 is TGTGCCAGCAGGAGTCGCGCCTACAATGAGCAGTTCTTC. Its translation is CASRSRAYNEQFF.